The rows below give T cell receptor beta chains drawn from one sample of a study of T cell repertoires in ileal Crohn's disease. TCRdb's copy holds only in-frame clones and misses some; the assay was immunoSEQ multiplex PCR. Altogether 5,500 to 7,000 clones are present, around 86% being singletons, with the ten largest covering approximately 5.1%. The source material was ileal tissue. The receptors originated from an adult with Crohn's disease. Each CDR3 is given with its conserved first and last residue. D genes are given only for firm matches. Clone size is shown for a subset of rows, as once, few, many or a class of expanded clone.

D gene	V gene	J gene	clone size	CDR3 protein	CDR3 DNA
TRBD1	TRBV7-2	TRBJ2-5	NA	CASSSSGTGGQETQYF	TGTGCCAGCAGCTCCTCCGGGACAGGGGGTCAAGAGACCCAGTACTTC
NA	TRBV5-4	TRBJ1-5	once	CASSLMNEESGVDQPQHF	TGTGCCAGCAGCTTGATGAACGAGGAGTCAGGGGTTGATCAGCCCCAGCATTTT
TRBD1	TRBV30	TRBJ1-5	once	CAWSDGTGNQPQHF	TGTGCCTGGAGTGATGGGACAGGCAATCAGCCCCAGCATTTT
NA	TRBV4-3	TRBJ2-1	NA	CASSEEYNEQFF	TGCGCCAGCAGCGAAGAATACAATGAGCAGTTCTTC
NA	TRBV7-9	TRBJ2-2	NA	CASSLGSATGELFF	TGTGCCAGCAGCTTAGGAAGTGCCACCGGGGAGCTGTTTTTT
NA	TRBV11-2	TRBJ2-5	NA	CASSSTVVARETQYF	TGTGCCAGCAGCTCGACGGTCGTGGCGCGGGAGACCCAGTACTTC
NA	TRBV7-8	TRBJ1-6	NA	CASSLAGQRNSPLHF	TGTGCCAGCAGCTTAGCGGGGCAGAGAAATTCACCCCTCCACTTT
NA	TRBV28	TRBJ1-5	NA	CASSLFRDSNQPQHF	TGTGCCAGCAGTTTATTCAGGGATAGCAATCAGCCCCAGCATTTT
NA	TRBV4-3	TRBJ1-4	once	CASSQDFRFNEKLFF	TGCGCCAGCAGCCAAGATTTCAGGTTCAATGAAAAACTGTTTTTT
TRBD1	TRBV10-2	TRBJ2-2	NA	CASGQGYTGELFF	TGCGCCAGTGGACAGGGTTACACCGGGGAGCTGTTTTTT
TRBD2	TRBV4-2	TRBJ2-1	NA	CASSQESSGRDEQFF	TGTGCCAGCAGCCAAGAATCCAGCGGGAGAGATGAGCAGTTCTTC
NA	TRBV5-6	TRBJ1-6	NA	CASSLDRGYNSPLHF	TGTGCCAGCAGCTTGGATCGGGGCTATAATTCACCCCTCCACTTT
TRBD1	TRBV2	TRBJ1-4	NA	CATGTDNEKLFF	TGTGCCACCGGGACAGATAATGAAAAACTGTTTTTT
NA	TRBV4-2	TRBJ2-7	once	CASSSRLANTFSSYEQYF	TGTGCCAGCAGCTCAAGGTTAGCGAACACTTTCTCTTCCTACGAGCAGTACTTC
NA	TRBV5-4	TRBJ2-7	NA	CASSAGKDEQYF	TGTGCCAGCAGCGCAGGGAAGGACGAGCAGTACTTC
NA	TRBV6-1	TRBJ1-2	NA	CASGRDGTYGYTF	TGTGCCAGCGGAAGAGACGGCACCTATGGCTACACCTTC
NA	TRBV4-1	TRBJ1-4	few	CASSQGVANEKLFF	TGCGCCAGCAGCCAAGGTGTAGCGAATGAAAAACTGTTTTTT
TRBD1	TRBV28	TRBJ1-4	NA	CASSLPGQGNEKLFF	TGTGCCAGCAGTCTACCGGGACAGGGTAATGAAAAACTGTTTTTT
NA	TRBV9	TRBJ2-3	NA	CASSVGGPDTQYF	TGTGCCAGCAGCGTAGGAGGGCCAGATACGCAGTATTTT
TRBD1	TRBV7-9	TRBJ2-7	NA	CASKRDRGSYEQYF	TGTGCCAGCAAAAGGGACAGGGGATCCTACGAGCAGTACTTC
NA	TRBV28	TRBJ1-1	NA	CASSLRQGMNTEAFF	TGTGCCAGCAGTTTACGCCAGGGGATGAACACTGAAGCTTTCTTT
NA	TRBV5-6	TRBJ1-5	NA	CASRDRRSNQPQHF	TGTGCCAGCAGGGATCGACGGAGCAATCAGCCCCAGCATTTT
NA	TRBV5-4	TRBJ2-7	NA	CASSAGKDEQYF	TGTGCCAGCAGCGCAGGGAAGGACGAGCAGTACTTC
NA	TRBV6-5	TRBJ2-2	NA	CASYTGYTGELFF	TGTGCCAGCTACACAGGTTACACCGGGGAGCTGTTTTTT
TRBD1	TRBV28	TRBJ1-2	NA	CASSPAKGTGGHRHGGYTF	TGTGCCAGCAGTCCTGCGAAGGGGACAGGGGGACATCGGCACGGAGGCTACACCTTC
NA	TRBV30	TRBJ1-3	NA	CAWSLDSTSGNTIYF	TGTGCCTGGAGTTTAGACAGCACCTCTGGAAACACCATATATTTT
NA	TRBV15	TRBJ2-7	few	CATSRDYDSIYEQYF	TGTGCCACCAGCAGAGATTATGATAGTATCTACGAGCAGTACTTC
NA	TRBV7-9	TRBJ2-5	NA	CASSLTSGTQETQYF	TGTGCCAGCAGCTTGACCTCCGGGACCCAAGAGACCCAGTACTTC
TRBD2	TRBV6-1	TRBJ2-7	NA	CASSEVAGPYEQYF	TGTGCCAGCAGTGAGGTAGCGGGGCCCTACGAGCAGTACTTC
NA	TRBV28	TRBJ2-7	NA	CASSFVGLVHEQYF	TGTGCCAGCAGTTTTGTGGGGCTTGTCCACGAGCAGTACTTC
NA	TRBV19	TRBJ2-7	NA	CASSIGGSHSSYEQYF	TGTGCCAGTAGTATCGGTGGCAGCCATAGCTCCTACGAGCAGTACTTC
NA	TRBV7-2	TRBJ1-5	NA	CASSLSGLNQPQHF	TGTGCCAGCAGCTTATCAGGGCTCAATCAGCCCCAGCATTTT
NA	TRBV28	TRBJ2-1	NA	CASSPITGRRLNEQFF	TGTGCCAGCAGCCCAATAACAGGGCGGAGGCTCAATGAGCAGTTCTTC
TRBD2	TRBV5-1	TRBJ2-1	NA	CASSEQAGLNEQFF	TGCGCCAGCAGCGAACAAGCGGGGCTAAATGAGCAGTTCTTC
NA	TRBV15	TRBJ2-1	NA	CATSRLTGTLVSTRFF	TGTGCCACCAGCAGATTAACCGGGACCCTGGTTTCCACTCGCTTCTTC
TRBD1	TRBV5-4	TRBJ1-2	NA	CASSRLDRAAYGYTF	TGTGCCAGCAGCAGGTTGGACAGGGCCGCCTACGGCTACACCTTC
TRBD2	TRBV10-2	TRBJ2-1	NA	CASSPGLVNEQFF	TGCGCCAGTTCACCGGGACTAGTCAATGAGCAGTTCTTC
NA	TRBV28	TRBJ2-2	NA	CASSVTGRGGELFF	TGTGCCAGCAGTGTAACAGGGAGGGGCGGGGAGCTGTTTTTT
TRBD1	TRBV2	TRBJ1-3	NA	CASRRTGGVTVSGNTIYF	TGTGCCAGCAGGCGGACAGGGGGTGTCACGGTATCTGGAAACACCATATATTTT
NA	TRBV5-6	TRBJ2-1	NA	CASSLPLEGHEQFF	TGTGCCAGCAGCTTGCCCTTGGAGGGCCATGAGCAGTTCTTC
NA	TRBV27	TRBJ1-6	NA	CASSDMDRLNSPLHF	TGTGCCAGCTCTGATATGGACAGACTCAATTCACCCCTCCACTTT
NA	TRBV10-1	TRBJ2-4	NA	CASSGRDTKNIQYF	TGCGCCAGCAGTGGACGGGATACCAAAAACATTCAGTACTTC
TRBD1	TRBV28	TRBJ1-6	NA	CASSTGGTENSPLHF	TGTGCCAGCAGTACTGGGGGGACAGAGAATTCACCCCTCCACTTT
NA	TRBV7-2	TRBJ1-2	NA	CASSLIGGGNGYTF	TGTGCCAGCAGCTTAATTGGGGGAGGGAATGGCTACACCTTC
NA	TRBV27	TRBJ2-7	NA	CASGITGTYEQYF	TGTGCCAGCGGGATCACAGGGACCTACGAGCAGTACTTC
TRBD1	TRBV5-5	TRBJ1-2	NA	CASSLAGTVNYGYTF	TGTGCCAGCAGCTTGGCCGGGACAGTAAACTATGGCTACACCTTC